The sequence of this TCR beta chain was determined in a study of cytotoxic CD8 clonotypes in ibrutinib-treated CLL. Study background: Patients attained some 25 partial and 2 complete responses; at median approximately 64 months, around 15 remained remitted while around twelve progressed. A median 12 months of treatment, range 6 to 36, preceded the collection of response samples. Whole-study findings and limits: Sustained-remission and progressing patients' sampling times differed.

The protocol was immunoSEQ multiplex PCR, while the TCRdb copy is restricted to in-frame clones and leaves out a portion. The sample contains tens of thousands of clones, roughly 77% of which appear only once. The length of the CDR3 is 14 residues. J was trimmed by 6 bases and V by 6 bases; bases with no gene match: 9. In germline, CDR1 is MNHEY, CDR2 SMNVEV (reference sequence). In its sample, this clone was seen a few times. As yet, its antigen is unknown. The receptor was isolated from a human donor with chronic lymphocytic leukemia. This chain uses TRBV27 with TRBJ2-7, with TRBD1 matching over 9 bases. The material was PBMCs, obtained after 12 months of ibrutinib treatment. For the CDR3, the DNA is TGTGCCAGCAGCCCACCGGGACAGGGCGGCGAGCAGTACTTC. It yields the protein CASSPPGQGGEQYF.